This T cell receptor beta chain was identified during a study of HIV-infected patients and healthy controls. There are 14 residues in the CDR3. The V end was cut by 5 bases, the J end by 0 bases, with 9 bases between. The germline V gene encodes CDR1 SGHRS and CDR2 YFSETQ. Alpha and beta constant-region primers primed reverse transcription of approximately 500 ng RNA. Using multiplexing indices, alpha and beta chain libraries were generated apart by chain-specific third strand synthesis. TCRdb redid the calling of the 5' RACE reads with MiXCR, one entry per CDR3 protein. The sample consists of about 19,000 distinct CDR3 sequences, over 7% of them appearing once. Whole blood was used without fractionation, so all unsorted peripheral T cells were included. This clonotype showed up just a few times.

The sample was blood. V and J are TRBV5-1 and TRBJ1-3; D remains unclear. The sequence was obtained from an adult in good health. CDR3 nucleotides: TGCGCCAGCAGAGCGCAGTCCTCTGGAAACACCATATATTTT. It codes for CASRAQSSGNTIYF.